This T cell receptor (beta chain) is from a study of cytomegalovirus exposure and HLA in healthy donors. Primers: 60 Vbeta forward and 13 Jbeta reverse. Clones were read by immunoSEQ multiplex PCR, and TCRdb kept only the in-frame ones, dropping some. Of around 150,000 clones detected, 80% to 85% appear once; the ten largest clones hold more than 8%. Points on this clone: Its target is unknown.

Study-wide results and caveats: HLA restriction was apparent for most CMV-associated TCR beta chains in a later analysis.

The sample was PBMCs. The receptor was derived from a male donor in good health and CMV-seropositive.

CDR3 residues: CASSLNIIQETQYF. The CDR3 nucleotides are TGTGCCAGCAGTTTAAACATCATCCAAGAGACCCAGTACTTC. This chain connects TRBV28 to TRBJ2-5; D is unclear. Germline V gene data show CDR1 as MDHEN and CDR2 as SYDVKM. This CDR3 is built from 14 residues. V gave up 2 bases and J gave up 1 base, with 8 bases separating them.